This T cell receptor (beta chain) was sequenced during a study of early T cells in non-severe SARS-CoV-2 infection. The table lists this clonotype with many counts. cDNA molecules, individually, were tagged with unique molecular identifiers. In TCRdb, the 5' RACE reads were re-called with MiXCR into one record per CDR3 protein. The sample shows under 80,000 distinct CDR3 sequences, around 13% of them seen only once. This CDR3 is built from 13 residues. V shed 0 bases and J shed 7 bases, with 12 bases lying between them. CDR1 and CDR2 from the germline V gene are DFQATT and SNEGSKA (reference sequence).

The sequencing sample was made of whole blood. V usage is TRBV20-1 and J usage is TRBJ1-1; D is uncertain. This TCR came from an adult who was a healthcare worker with PCR-confirmed SARS-CoV-2 infection or an uninfected control (not recorded which). The CDR3: CSARDDVKDEAFF. CDR3 coding DNA: TGCAGTGCTAGAGATGACGTAAAGGATGAAGCTTTCTTT.